This entry lists 32 T cell receptor beta chains sequenced from one sample in a study of OX40 agonist ivuxolimab in advanced cancers. Some clones are missing from TCRdb's copy, which holds only in-frame ones; the method was immunoSEQ multiplex PCR. Of tens of thousands of clones in the sample, about 83% were seen once. The sequenced sample was CD4+ or CD8+ T cells sorted from blood, obtained in a trial of the OX40 agonist ivuxolimab. The receptors were gathered from an adult with an advanced solid tumor such as melanoma, head and neck, liver or kidney cancer.

This clone appeared once. J is TRBJ1-1 and V is TRBV21-1. TRBV21-1 is a pseudogene locus. The CDR3 loop spans 15 amino acids. CDR3 loop: CASSKAREGPTEAFF. The CDR3 bases are TGTGCCAGCAGCAAAGCACGGGAGGGTCCCACTGAAGCTTTCTTT.

This chain links TRBV7-2 with TRBJ2-7; TRBD2 matches 8 bases. The germline V gene encodes CDR1 SGHTA and CDR2 FQGNSA. The CDR3 has 16 residues. The V segment lost 1 base and the J segment 4 bases; nucleotides outside the gene matches: 9. CDR3 nucleotides: TGTGCCAGCAGCTTAGACCTAGCGGGTACGGAGTACGAGCAGTACTTC. Residues: CASSLDLAGTEYEQYF.

The chain couples TRBV5-1 to TRBJ1-5; 8 bases are a match to TRBD1. Germline V gene data show CDR1 as SGHRS and CDR2 as YFSETQ. The V gene end was trimmed by 4 bases and the J gene end by 5 bases; junction bases not matched to a gene: 5. This CDR3 region has 14 residues. The CDR3 DNA is TGCGCCAGCAGCCCTACAGGGGGGGATCAGCCCCAGCATTTT. As protein: CASSPTGGDQPQHF.

The CDR3 protein is CASSITGAFKTGELFF. In DNA, the CDR3 is TGTGCCAGCAGTATTACGGGAGCCTTCAAGACCGGGGAGCTGTTTTTT. V is TRBV7-8 and J is TRBJ2-2; D might be TRBD2 (6 bases). The CDR3 sequence is 16 residues long. Trimming removed 6 bases from V and 5 bases from J, with 19 bases in between. Germline V gene lookup returns CDR1 SGHVS and CDR2 FQNEAQ.

V and J are TRBV14 and TRBJ2-4, with 9 bases fitting TRBD2. J lost 6 bases, V lost 3 bases, and 9 bases had no gene match. The CDR3 loop spans 16 amino acids. CDR1 and CDR2 (germline): SGHDN, FVKESK. This chain's CDR3 is CASSQRGTLAGNIQYF. For the CDR3, the DNA is TGTGCCAGCAGCCAGAGGGGGACACTAGCGGGAAACATTCAGTACTTC.

The chain joins TRBV2 to TRBJ1-2; D remains ambiguous. V shed 6 bases and J shed 4 bases, with 9 bases lying between them. In germline, CDR1 is SNHLY, CDR2 FYNNEI. The CDR3 runs to 12 residues. CDR3 region: CASSQDGYGYTF. As DNA, the CDR3 is TGTGCCAGCAGCCAGGACGGCTATGGCTACACCTTC.

The rearrangement joins TRBV19 to TRBJ2-2, with 7 bases that match TRBD1. The V segment lost 3 bases and the J segment 7 bases; nucleotides outside the gene matches: 5. Germline CDR1 LNHDA, CDR2 SQIVND (reference sequence). This CDR3 is built from 14 residues. The CDR3 region is CASSIRQGGGELFF. CDR3 nucleotides: TGTGCCAGTAGTATCCGACAGGGCGGCGGGGAGCTGTTTTTT.

The rearrangement links TRBV7-3 to TRBJ2-1, with D possibly being TRBD2 (7 bases). Germline CDR1 is SGHTA and CDR2 is FQGTGA. With 1 base removed from V and 7 bases from J, the gap between germline ends came to 14 bases. There are 15 residues in the CDR3. CDR3 sequence (DNA): TGTGCCAGCAGCTTAAAGGCGGGGGCGGTTAATGAGCAGTTCTTC. Its translation is CASSLKAGAVNEQFF. The whole variable domain, filled in from reference TRBV7-3 and TRBJ2-1, reads GAGVSQTPSNKVTEKGKYVELRCDPISGHTALYWYRQSLGQGPEFLIYFQGTGAADDSGLPNDRFFAVRPEGSVSTLKIQRTERGDSAVYLCASSLKAGAVNEQFFGPGTRLTVL.

The chain joins TRBV14 to TRBJ2-1; 10 bases are shared with TRBD2. CDR1 and CDR2 from the germline V gene are SGHDN and FVKESK. This CDR3 comprises 16 residues. J lost 7 bases, V lost 0 bases, and 6 bases had no gene match. Written as DNA, the CDR3 is TGTGCCAGCAGCCAAGAACTAGCGGGGTCTTGGAATGAGCAGTTCTTC. Its translation: CASSQELAGSWNEQFF.

J is TRBJ2-1 and V is TRBV18; 11 nucleotides match TRBD2. V shed 2 bases, J shed 5 bases, and the junction held 11 bases outside the gene matches. This CDR3 is 18 amino acids long. CDR1 KGHSH and CDR2 LQKENI come from the germline V gene. The CDR3 is CASSPSHPGTSGDNEQFF. For the CDR3, the DNA is TGTGCCAGCTCACCAAGTCATCCCGGGACTAGCGGAGACAATGAGCAGTTCTTC.

The chain combines TRBV6-6 with TRBJ1-1; D possibly corresponds to TRBD1 (5 bases). V was trimmed by 3 bases and J by 3 bases, leaving 14 bases between them. Germline V gene data show CDR1 as MNHNY and CDR2 as SVGAGI (reference sequence). CDR3 length: 15 residues. DNA for the CDR3: TGTGCCAGCAGTTATAATCCCAGGGAGGACACTGAAGCTTTCTTT. Its translation: CASSYNPREDTEAFF.

This clone was detected only once. The rearrangement uses TRBV11-2 and TRBJ2-6; D might be TRBD2 (6 bases). Germline CDR1 and CDR2: SGHAT and FQNNGV. The CDR3 is 15 amino acids. V was clipped by 10 bases and J by 4 bases, with 17 bases between them. This CDR3 reads CATGEASGGANVLTF. CDR3 coding DNA: TGTGCCACCGGGGAGGCCTCAGGGGGGGCCAACGTCCTGACTTTC.

The chain couples TRBV19 to TRBJ1-5; D ambiguous. Germline assignment: CDR1 LNHDA and CDR2 SQIVND (reference sequence). Trimming removed 5 bases at V and 3 bases at J, with 8 bases between. This CDR3 comprises 13 residues. CDR3 amino acids: CASSYGYNQPQHF. CDR3 in DNA: TGTGCCAGTAGTTACGGTTACAATCAGCCCCAGCATTTT.

The gene calls are TRBV7-6 and TRBJ2-5; D not certain. Germline-derived CDR1 and CDR2 are SGHVS and FNYEAQ. V was pared by 5 bases and J by 5 bases, with 9 bases between. CDR3 length: 12 residues. The CDR3 nucleotides read TGTGCCAGCAGCGCCCCGCTGGAGACCCAGTACTTC. As protein: CASSAPLETQYF.

This chain joins TRBV19 and TRBJ1-5, with D uncertain. CDR1 is LNHDA, CDR2 SQIVND, per germline (reference sequence). The V and J ends lost 1 base and 7 bases respectively, with 14 bases between them. The CDR3 has 15 amino acids. The chain's CDR3 is CASSIVAGEYQPQHF. For the CDR3, the DNA is TGTGCCAGTAGTATAGTGGCCGGGGAATACCAGCCCCAGCATTTT.

The chain links TRBV5-5 to TRBJ1-1; no definite D call. The germline CDR1 and CDR2 sequences are SGHKS and YYEKEE (reference sequence). The CDR3 runs to 13 residues. Trimming took off 4 bases at V and 1 base at J, with 8 bases between the two ends. The CDR3 DNA reads as TGTGCCAGCAGCGGGCTTCCGAACACTGAAGCTTTCTTT. Amino acid sequence: CASSGLPNTEAFF.

The genes are TRBV11-3 and TRBJ2-3; D unresolved. The CDR3 totals 12 residues. V shed 1 base and J shed 3 bases, with 2 bases lying between them. Germline V gives CDR1 SGHNT, CDR2 YENEEA. The DNA of the CDR3 is TGTGCCAGCAGCTTAGGGACAGATACGCAGTATTTT. It codes for CASSLGTDTQYF.

This clone was seen just once. The V gene is TRBV6-4, the J gene TRBJ1-2; D might be TRBD1 (5 bases). The V end was cut by 5 bases, the J end by 7 bases, with 17 bases between. This CDR3 is built from 14 residues. The germline V gene has CDR1 MRHNA and CDR2 SNTAGT. The CDR3 DNA follows: TGTGCCAGCAGTCCAGAGGGGTTTTCGGGTGGCTACACCTTC. Its translation is CASSPEGFSGGYTF.

The chain links TRBV19 to TRBJ2-2, with D maybe TRBD2 (7 bases). The CDR3 extends over 15 amino acids. Germline V gives CDR1 LNHDA, CDR2 SQIVND (reference sequence). Trimming cost V 3 bases and J 2 bases, with 10 bases left between them. The CDR3 coding sequence is TGTGCCAGTAGTATTAGGGGGGGAAACACCGGGGAGCTGTTTTTT. Residues: CASSIRGGNTGELFF.

The chain has TRBV7-9 and TRBJ1-4, with D possibly TRBD1 on 6 matching bases. The length of the CDR3 is 14 residues. Looked up from germline, CDR1 is SEHNR and CDR2 is FQNEAQ (reference sequence). Trimming shortened V by 5 bases and J by 8 bases, and 15 bases separated the two germline ends. DNA of the CDR3: TGTGCCAGCAGCCCCGGTAGGGGGTGGGAAAAACTGTTTTTT. The encoded protein is CASSPGRGWEKLFF.

The rearrangement joins TRBV18 to TRBJ2-6, with 8 positions matching TRBD1. This CDR3 spans 17 amino acids. Per germline, CDR1 KGHSH and CDR2 LQKENI. Trimming cost V 1 base and J 0 bases; bases outside gene matches: 2. The DNA of the CDR3 is TGTGCCAGCTCACCACGGACAGGGAACTCTGGGGCCAACGTCCTGACTTTC. Its translation is CASSPRTGNSGANVLTF.

The CDR3 nucleotides are TGTGCCAGCAGCTTACCGGGGAGTTTCAACATTCAGTACTTC. This translates into CASSLPGSFNIQYF. The chain carries TRBV5-4 and TRBJ2-4; possibly TRBD2 for D (5 bases). V lost 2 bases and J lost 7, with 13 bases in between. The CDR3 has 14 residues. CDR1 is SGHNT and CDR2 is YYREEE in the germline V gene (reference sequence).

This chain joins TRBV7-8 and TRBJ1-6; D is possibly TRBD1 (6 bases). This CDR3 has 15 residues. The V gene lost 8 bases and the J gene lost 2 bases, with 13 bases spanning the gap. CDR1 and CDR2 (germline): SGHVS, FQNEAQ. The CDR3 DNA is TGTGCCAGCGGACAGTCGGGCACCTATAATTCACCCCTCCACTTT. This gives the protein CASGQSGTYNSPLHF.

The chain has TRBV6-5 and TRBJ2-1, with D possibly matching TRBD2 (5 bases). CDR3 length: 13 residues. Germline V gene sequence: CDR1 MNHEY, CDR2 SVGAGI. V lost 6 bases, J lost 6 bases, and 12 bases lay in between. The CDR3 is CASRATRVNEQFF. The CDR3 bases are TGTGCCAGCAGGGCTACGCGGGTCAATGAGCAGTTCTTC.

This rearrangement joins TRBV5-1 to TRBJ1-3; unclear D gene. CDR1 is SGHRS, CDR2 YFSETQ, per germline. The CDR3 extends over 14 amino acids. V lost 0 bases to trimming and J lost 1 base, with 5 bases between them. The CDR3 loop is CASSLGESGNTIYF. The CDR3 coding sequence is TGCGCCAGCAGCTTGGGAGAATCTGGAAACACCATATATTTT. The whole variable domain, filled in from reference TRBV5-1 and TRBJ1-3, reads KAGVTQTPRYLIKTRGQQVTLSCSPISGHRSVSWYQQTPGQGLQFLFEYFSETQRNKGNFPGRFSGRQFSNSRSEMNVSTLELGDSALYLCASSLGESGNTIYFGEGSWLTVV.

This clone occurred once. V usage is TRBV27 and J usage is TRBJ1-5, with D tentatively TRBD1 (6 bases). From germline, CDR1 is MNHEY and CDR2 SMNVEV (reference sequence). Trimming removed 5 bases at V and 5 bases at J, with 16 bases between. The CDR3 is made up of 15 amino acids. The CDR3 sequence: CASSRDKGPDQPQHF. The DNA for the CDR3 is TGTGCCAGCAGTAGGGACAAGGGGCCAGATCAGCCCCAGCATTTT.

DNA for the CDR3: TGCGCCAGCAGCCAAGAGCTAGCGGGAGCGGCCACCGGGGAGCTGTTTTTT. Protein sequence: CASSQELAGAATGELFF. The V gene is TRBV4-3, the J gene TRBJ2-2; 10 positions match TRBD2. Germline V gives CDR1 LGHNA, CDR2 YSLEER. The CDR3 length is 17 residues. J gave up 4 bases and V 0 bases, and 5 bases lay outside the gene matches.

The chain is built from TRBV19 and TRBJ1-2; D unresolved. Germline V gives CDR1 LNHDA, CDR2 SQIVND (reference sequence). This CDR3 region has 12 residues. The germline V and J ends were trimmed by 5 bases and 4 bases, with 8 bases remaining between them. This CDR3 is CASSREGYGYTF. CDR3 DNA sequence: TGTGCCAGTAGTCGCGAGGGCTATGGCTACACCTTC.

The gene calls are TRBV4-1 and TRBJ2-7; 8 bases match TRBD2. CDR3 length equals 13 residues. In germline, CDR1 is MGHRA, CDR2 YSYEKL. J was trimmed by 6 bases and V by 3 bases; bases with no gene match: 4. The DNA for the CDR3 is TGCGCCAGCAGCCAGGGACTAGGTCCCGAGCAGTACTTC. This translates into CASSQGLGPEQYF.

This clone was counted between two and nine times. The CDR3 DNA reads as TGTGCCAGCAGCCCGCGAGAGGGGGGGCCGTACAATGAGCAGTTCTTC. Protein sequence: CASSPREGGPYNEQFF. This chain connects TRBV7-9 to TRBJ2-1, with D possibly being TRBD2 (7 bases). CDR1 SEHNR and CDR2 FQNEAQ come from the germline V gene (reference sequence). Trimming cost V 5 bases and J 4 bases, with 18 bases left between them. CDR3 length: 16 residues.

V usage is TRBV6-5 and J usage is TRBJ1-1; 7 bases fit TRBD1. This CDR3 has 14 residues. Germline CDR1 reads MNHEY; CDR2 reads SVGAGI. The ends lost 0 bases at V and 3 bases at J; junction bases unmatched: 1. CDR3 DNA: TGTGCCAGCAGTTACTCAGGGGGCTACACTGAAGCTTTCTTT. Translated, it gives CASSYSGGYTEAFF.

J is TRBJ2-1 and V is TRBV7-2; 7 nucleotides align to TRBD2. From germline, CDR1 is SGHTA and CDR2 FQGNSA. The CDR3 consists of 15 residues. The junction had 4 bases not matched to a gene; V was cut back by 1 base and J by 4 bases. The DNA of the CDR3 is TGTGCCAGCAGCTTAGGCGGGGGTGAGTACAATGAGCAGTTCTTC. Amino acids: CASSLGGGEYNEQFF.